One and the same sample provided the 26 T cell receptor beta chains below, sequenced in a study of neoadjuvant nivolumab and ipilimumab in lung cancer. The table came from immunoSEQ multiplex PCR; TCRdb's copy has only in-frame clones and leaves some out. The table has more than 25,000 clones, roughly four fifths seen once. Sequencing was performed on tumor tissue, taken after neoadjuvant nivolumab, alone or with ipilimumab, at or shortly before surgery. The receptor set was obtained from an adult with non-small cell lung cancer.

This clone has a single count. The chain is built from TRBV11-3 and TRBJ1-1; 8 nucleotides match TRBD1. V lost 5 bases, J lost 1 base, and 3 bases stayed unmatched. The CDR3 totals 14 residues. CDR1 is SGHNT, CDR2 YENEEA, per germline. The CDR3 sequence is CASSPGQANTEAFF. In DNA form, the CDR3 reads TGTGCCAGCAGCCCGGGACAGGCGAACACTGAAGCTTTCTTT.

The chain carries TRBV10-3 and TRBJ2-1, with TRBD2 identical over 8 bases. CDR1 and CDR2 (germline): ENHRY, SYGVKD. This CDR3 is 12 amino acids long. J was trimmed by 8 bases and V by 10 bases; bases with no gene match: 7. The CDR3, as DNA: TGTGCCACCCGTAGCGGGATCGATGAGCAGTTCTTC. This translates into CATRSGIDEQFF.

CDR3 nucleotides: TGTGCCAGCAGCAATCTAGGGGCGGGCGTTTCGGGCACAGATACGCAGTATTTT. Its protein is CASSNLGAGVSGTDTQYF. The chain joins TRBV7-2 to TRBJ2-3; D assignment may be TRBD1 or TRBD2 (5 bases each). The germline V and J ends were trimmed by 5 bases and 1 base, with 22 bases remaining between them. Germline assignment: CDR1 SGHTA and CDR2 FQGNSA. CDR3 length: 18 amino acids.

The rearrangement joins TRBV5-1 to TRBJ2-7; 10 bases fit TRBD2. Germline V gene sequence: CDR1 SGHRS, CDR2 YFSETQ. The J segment lost 1 base and the V segment lost 2 bases, leaving 3 bases of the junction unmatched. This CDR3 is 15 amino acids long. The CDR3, as DNA: TGCGCCAGCAGCTTCACTAGCGGGACGTCCTACGAGCAGTACTTC. Translation: CASSFTSGTSYEQYF.

The chain has TRBV2 and TRBJ1-2; possibly TRBD1 for D (5 bases). This CDR3 has 13 amino acids. CDR1 and CDR2 from the germline V gene are SNHLY and FYNNEI. V was shortened by 5 bases and J by 8 bases, with 15 bases between the two germline ends. CDR3 amino acids: CASSRSGPEGYTF. The DNA of the CDR3 is TGTGCCAGCAGTAGGTCGGGGCCGGAAGGCTACACCTTC.

This clone has a single count. The chain is built from TRBV30 and TRBJ2-6; D may be TRBD1 or TRBD2 (5 bases each). This CDR3 has 17 residues. V lost 0 bases, J lost 0 bases, and 12 bases lay in between. Germline CDR1 reads GTSNPN; CDR2 reads SVGIG (reference sequence). CDR3 loop: CAWSVWGTPSGANVLTF. The CDR3 region has the DNA TGTGCCTGGAGTGTTTGGGGGACCCCCTCTGGGGCCAACGTCCTGACTTTC.

V usage is TRBV18 and J usage is TRBJ1-1, with TRBD1 matching over 9 bases. Looked up from germline, CDR1 is KGHSH and CDR2 is LQKENI. This CDR3 region has 15 residues. With 3 bases clipped from V and 7 bases from J, the junction kept 9 bases outside the gene matches. DNA for the CDR3: TGTGCCAGCTCACCGTCGACAGGGGGATTTGGTGAAGCTTTCTTT. Translation gives CASSPSTGGFGEAFF.

The rearrangement joins TRBV29-1 to TRBJ2-1; TRBD1 might be the D (6 bases). The ends were cut back, 6 bases at V and 0 bases at J, with 9 bases in the middle. This CDR3 has 13 residues. Per germline, CDR1 SQVTM and CDR2 ANQGSEA. CDR3 nucleotides: TGCAGCGTGGTGGACAGCTCCTACAATGAGCAGTTCTTC. This sequence encodes CSVVDSSYNEQFF.

The chain combines TRBV10-2 with TRBJ2-7; D uncertain. The CDR3 is 14 amino acids. Germline CDR1 and CDR2: WSHSY and SAAADI. V lost 2 bases, J lost 1 base, and 9 bases lay in between. CDR3 sequence (DNA): TGCGCCAGCAGTGAGGTAGCACGATCCTACGAGCAGTACTTC. Amino acid sequence: CASSEVARSYEQYF.

The V call is TRBV5-4, the J call TRBJ2-7, with D perhaps TRBD2 (6 bases). This CDR3 is 15 amino acids long. Looked up from germline, CDR1 is SGHNT and CDR2 is YYREEE (reference sequence). With 0 bases removed from V and 2 bases from J, the gap between germline ends came to 12 bases. CDR3 residues: CASSLEAGSTYEQYF. As DNA, the CDR3 is TGTGCCAGCAGCTTGGAGGCGGGGAGCACCTACGAGCAGTACTTC.

J is TRBJ1-4 and V is TRBV27; TRBD1 might be the D (6 bases). The CDR3 is 16 amino acids. The V end was cut by 5 bases, the J end by 3 bases, with 16 bases between. Per the germline V gene, CDR1 is MNHEY and CDR2 is SMNVEV (reference sequence). CDR3 coding DNA: TGTGCCAGCAGTCCCTCAGGGGCTCAGCCTAATGAAAAACTGTTTTTT. Amino acid sequence: CASSPSGAQPNEKLFF.

This sequence joins TRBV7-3 and TRBJ2-1; the match to TRBD2 covers 8 bases. The V gene end was trimmed by 2 bases and the J gene end by 8 bases; junction bases not matched to a gene: 11. CDR3 length: 16 amino acids. CDR1 is SGHTA, CDR2 FQGTGA, per germline. CDR3 region: CASSLLGLGTNHEQFF. In nucleotides, the CDR3 is TGTGCCAGCAGCTTACTGGGACTAGGTACAAACCATGAGCAGTTCTTC.

J is TRBJ2-1 and V is TRBV5-1; the D gene is possibly TRBD2 (6 bases). Germline V CDR1 and CDR2: SGHRS, YFSETQ. This CDR3 has 14 amino acids. Trimming cost V 1 base and J 9 bases, with 14 bases left between them. CDR3 sequence reads: CASSLFGGGGEQFF. In nucleotides, the CDR3 is TGCGCCAGCAGCTTGTTCGGGGGTGGCGGTGAGCAGTTCTTC. The full variable domain, rest sourced from reference TRBV5-1 and TRBJ2-1, is KAGVTQTPRYLIKTRGQQVTLSCSPISGHRSVSWYQQTPGQGLQFLFEYFSETQRNKGNFPGRFSGRQFSNSRSEMNVSTLELGDSALYLCASSLFGGGGEQFFGPGTRLTVL.

This clone turned up a few times. The chain has TRBV5-6 and TRBJ2-3; D not resolved. The ends were cut back, 1 base at V and 4 bases at J, with 10 bases in the middle. Per germline, CDR1 SGHDT and CDR2 YYEEEE. The CDR3 length is 14 residues. The CDR3 coding sequence is TGTGCCAGCAGCTTGAAGGGTAGGCCAGATACGCAGTATTTT. It codes for CASSLKGRPDTQYF.

The V call is TRBV2, the J call TRBJ2-4; unclear D gene. Germline V gene data show CDR1 as SNHLY and CDR2 as FYNNEI. The CDR3 length is 14 residues. The V and J ends lost 4 bases and 8 bases respectively, with 15 bases between them. This chain's CDR3 is CASSGPGQIDIQYF. The CDR3 DNA follows: TGTGCCAGCAGTGGGCCGGGTCAAATCGACATTCAGTACTTC.

This clone appeared once. The V gene is TRBV5-1, the J gene TRBJ2-7, with D perhaps matching TRBD1 (5 bases). The CDR3 covers 14 residues. Between the trimmed V and J ends, which lost 0 bases and 3 bases, there was a span of 10 bases. Germline V gives CDR1 SGHRS, CDR2 YFSETQ. The CDR3 loop is CASSLDSRDYEQYF. In DNA form, the CDR3 reads TGCGCCAGCAGCTTGGATTCCAGGGACTACGAGCAGTACTTC.

V usage is TRBV19 and J usage is TRBJ2-1, with TRBD2 identical over 8 bases. Per germline, CDR1 LNHDA and CDR2 SQIVND (reference sequence). The CDR3 covers 18 residues. Losses at the gene ends were 5 bases for V and 0 bases for J; bases not matched to a gene: 12. The CDR3 DNA sequence: TGTGCCAGTAGTCGAGCGGGAGTCGTATGGGGCTCCTACAATGAGCAGTTCTTC. Translated, it gives CASSRAGVVWGSYNEQFF.

The genes are TRBV12-5 and TRBJ1-1, with D possibly being TRBD1 (5 bases). The CDR3 is 13 residues long. Trimming removed 4 bases from V and 1 base from J, with 7 bases in between. Germline CDR1 LGHNT, CDR2 FRNRAP. The DNA for the CDR3 is TGTGCTAGTGGTTCGACAGCGAACACTGAAGCTTTCTTT. This translates into CASGSTANTEAFF.

The gene calls are TRBV5-1 and TRBJ2-5; TRBD2 aligns across 8 bases. The CDR3 is made up of 16 amino acids. The germline V gene encodes CDR1 SGHRS and CDR2 YFSETQ. V trimming: 4 bases; J trimming: 5 bases; junction bases outside the gene matches: 13. The CDR3: CASSPPPSGSGETQYF. CDR3 sequence (DNA): TGCGCCAGCAGCCCTCCCCCCAGCGGGAGCGGGGAGACCCAGTACTTC.

This sequence joins TRBV19 and TRBJ2-1; D possibly corresponds to TRBD1 (6 bases). The CDR3 spans 13 residues. Germline CDR1 and CDR2: LNHDA and SQIVND (reference sequence). Trimming removed 3 bases at V and 5 bases at J, with 8 bases between. CDR3 amino acids: CASSIGTNNEQFF. CDR3 nucleotides: TGTGCCAGTAGTATTGGGACAAACAATGAGCAGTTCTTC.

The chain is built from TRBV30 and TRBJ2-7; D is unresolved. The CDR3 sequence is 13 residues long. The germline V and J ends were trimmed by 3 bases and 0 bases, with 9 bases remaining between them. Germline CDR1 is GTSNPN and CDR2 is SVGIG (reference sequence). CDR3 protein: CAWSSKVSYEQYF. Written as DNA, the CDR3 is TGTGCCTGGAGCTCCAAGGTCTCCTACGAGCAGTACTTC.

In this sample, this clone turned up once. The rearrangement joins TRBV30 to TRBJ1-2; maybe TRBD1 (5 bases). Germline-derived CDR1 and CDR2 are GTSNPN and SVGIG (reference sequence). The V end was cut by 2 bases, the J end by 1 base, with 8 bases between. The length of the CDR3 is 13 residues. The CDR3 loop is CAWSFQGNYGYTF. In DNA, the CDR3 is TGTGCCTGGAGTTTCCAGGGTAACTATGGCTACACCTTC.

This clone was picked up a small number of times. The CDR3 DNA sequence: TGTGCCAGCAGCTTGGGACAGCCCCCCTACGAGCAGTACTTC. Protein sequence: CASSLGQPPYEQYF. V is TRBV7-3 and J is TRBJ2-7; 7 bases agree with TRBD1. The CDR3 covers 14 residues. V was clipped by 3 bases and J by 2 bases; unmatched bases: 4. Germline V lookup: CDR1 SGHTA, CDR2 FQGTGA.

V and J are TRBV15 and TRBJ2-5, with unresolved D. Germline values: CDR1 LNHNV, CDR2 YYDKDF (reference sequence). Trimming shortened V by 0 bases and J by 2 bases, and 4 bases separated the two germline ends. This CDR3 has 13 residues. The CDR3 bases are TGTGCCACCAGCAGAGATCAGCAAGAGACCCAGTACTTC. It specifies CATSRDQQETQYF.

This chain links TRBV18 with TRBJ1-2; 8 bases fit TRBD1. The CDR3 sequence is 14 residues long. CDR1 and CDR2 (germline): KGHSH, LQKENI. J was trimmed by 2 bases and V by 5 bases; bases with no gene match: 4. CDR3 nucleotide sequence: TGTGCCAGCTCAATGGGACAGGAAAACTATGGCTACACCTTC. Its protein product is CASSMGQENYGYTF.

The V call is TRBV7-9, the J call TRBJ1-1; weak D call: TRBD1 (6 bases). Germline-derived CDR1 and CDR2 are SEHNR and FQNEAQ (reference sequence). CDR3 length: 14 residues. Between the trimmed V and J ends, which lost 2 bases and 2 bases, there was a span of 9 bases. In DNA form, the CDR3 reads TGTGCCAGCAGCTTAACGGGGGCCAACACTGAAGCTTTCTTT. Amino acid sequence: CASSLTGANTEAFF.